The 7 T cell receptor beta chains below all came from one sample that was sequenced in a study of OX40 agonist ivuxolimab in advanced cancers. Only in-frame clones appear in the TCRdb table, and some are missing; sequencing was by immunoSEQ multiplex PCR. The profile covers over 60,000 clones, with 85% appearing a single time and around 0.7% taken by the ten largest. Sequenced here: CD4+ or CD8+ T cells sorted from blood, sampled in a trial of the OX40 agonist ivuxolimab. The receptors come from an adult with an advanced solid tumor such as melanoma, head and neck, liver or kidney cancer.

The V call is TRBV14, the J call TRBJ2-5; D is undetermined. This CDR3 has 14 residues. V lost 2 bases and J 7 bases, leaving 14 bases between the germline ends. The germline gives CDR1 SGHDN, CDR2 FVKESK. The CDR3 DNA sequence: TGTGCCAGCAGCCAAATAACCGGGTACGCGACCCAGTACTTC. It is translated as CASSQITGYATQYF. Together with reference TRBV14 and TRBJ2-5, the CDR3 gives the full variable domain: EAGVTQFPSHSVIEKGQTVTLRCDPISGHDNLYWYRRVMGKEIKFLLHFVKESKQDESGMPNNRFLAERTGGTYSTLKVQPAELEDSGVYFCASSQITGYATQYFGPGTRLLVL.

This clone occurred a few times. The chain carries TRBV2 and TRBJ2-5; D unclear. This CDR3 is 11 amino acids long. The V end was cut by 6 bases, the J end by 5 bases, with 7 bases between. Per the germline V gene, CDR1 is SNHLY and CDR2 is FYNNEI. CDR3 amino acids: CASRYEETQYF. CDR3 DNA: TGTGCCAGCAGATACGAGGAGACCCAGTACTTC.

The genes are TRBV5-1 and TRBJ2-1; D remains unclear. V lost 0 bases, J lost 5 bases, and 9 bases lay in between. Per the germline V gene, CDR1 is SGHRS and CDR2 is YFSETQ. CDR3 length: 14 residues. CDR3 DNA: TGCGCCAGCAGCTTGGAAGGCGGTCACAATGAGCAGTTCTTC. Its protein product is CASSLEGGHNEQFF.

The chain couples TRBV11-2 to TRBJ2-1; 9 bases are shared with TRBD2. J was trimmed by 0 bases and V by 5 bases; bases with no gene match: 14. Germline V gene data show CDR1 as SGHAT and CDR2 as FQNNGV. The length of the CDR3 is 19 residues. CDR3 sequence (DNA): TGTGCCAGCAGCCCCCTCCGAGCGGGGGGCCCTAGCTCCTACAATGAGCAGTTCTTC. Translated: CASSPLRAGGPSSYNEQFF.

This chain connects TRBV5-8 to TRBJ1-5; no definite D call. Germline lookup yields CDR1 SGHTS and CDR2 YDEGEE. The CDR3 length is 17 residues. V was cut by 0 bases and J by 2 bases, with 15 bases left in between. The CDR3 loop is CASSLEKGIGGNQPQHF. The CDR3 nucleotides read TGTGCCAGCAGCTTGGAAAAAGGTATCGGGGGCAATCAGCCCCAGCATTTT.

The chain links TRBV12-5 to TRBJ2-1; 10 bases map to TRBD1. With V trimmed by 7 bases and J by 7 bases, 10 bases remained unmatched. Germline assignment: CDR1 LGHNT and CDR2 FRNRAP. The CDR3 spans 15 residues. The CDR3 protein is CASVRGTGAENEQFF. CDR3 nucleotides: TGTGCTAGTGTTAGGGGGACAGGGGCAGAAAATGAGCAGTTCTTC.

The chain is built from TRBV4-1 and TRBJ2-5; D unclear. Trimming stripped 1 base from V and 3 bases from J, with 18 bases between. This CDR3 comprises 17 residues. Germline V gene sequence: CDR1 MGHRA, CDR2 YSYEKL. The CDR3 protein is CASSQVGFGDGKETQYF. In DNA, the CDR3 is TGCGCCAGCAGCCAAGTAGGGTTCGGTGACGGAAAAGAGACCCAGTACTTC.